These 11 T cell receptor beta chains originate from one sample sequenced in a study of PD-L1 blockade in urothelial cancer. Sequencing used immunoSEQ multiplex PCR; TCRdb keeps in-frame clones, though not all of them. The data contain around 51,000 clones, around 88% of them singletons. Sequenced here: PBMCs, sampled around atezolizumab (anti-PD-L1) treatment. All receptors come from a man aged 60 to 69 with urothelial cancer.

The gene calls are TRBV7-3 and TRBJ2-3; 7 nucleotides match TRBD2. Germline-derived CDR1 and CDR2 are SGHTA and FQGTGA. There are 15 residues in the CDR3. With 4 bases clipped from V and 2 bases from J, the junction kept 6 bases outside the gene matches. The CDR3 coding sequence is TGTGCCAGCAGCTCTGGGGGACTACCCACAGATACGCAGTATTTT. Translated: CASSSGGLPTDTQYF. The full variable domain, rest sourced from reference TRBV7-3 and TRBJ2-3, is GAGVSQTPSNKVTEKGKYVELRCDPISGHTALYWYRQSLGQGPEFLIYFQGTGAADDSGLPNDRFFAVRPEGSVSTLKIQRTERGDSAVYLCASSSGGLPTDTQYFGPGTRLTVL.

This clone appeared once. The CDR3 region has the DNA TGTGCCAGCAGCTCTAGAGAGGACAGTTGGTTGGCCCAGTACTTC. Protein sequence: CASSSREDSWLAQYF. The chain recombines TRBV7-9 with TRBJ2-5; possible D gene TRBD1, 6 bases. This CDR3 contains 15 residues. Deletions cut 4 bases from V and 9 bases from J, with 21 bases between. Per the germline V gene, CDR1 is SEHNR and CDR2 is FQNEAQ (reference sequence).

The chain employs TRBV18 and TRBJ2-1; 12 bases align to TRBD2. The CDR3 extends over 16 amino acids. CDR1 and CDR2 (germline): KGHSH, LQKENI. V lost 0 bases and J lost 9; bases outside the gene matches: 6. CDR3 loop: CASSPPGASGRGEQFF. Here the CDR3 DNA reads TGTGCCAGCTCACCACCGGGAGCTAGCGGGAGGGGTGAGCAGTTCTTC.

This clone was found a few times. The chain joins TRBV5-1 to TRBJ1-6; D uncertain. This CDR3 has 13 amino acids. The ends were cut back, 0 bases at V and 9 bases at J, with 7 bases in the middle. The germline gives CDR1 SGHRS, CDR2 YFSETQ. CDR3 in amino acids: CASSLGPGSPLHF. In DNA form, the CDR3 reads TGCGCCAGCAGCTTGGGCCCGGGTTCACCCCTCCACTTT.

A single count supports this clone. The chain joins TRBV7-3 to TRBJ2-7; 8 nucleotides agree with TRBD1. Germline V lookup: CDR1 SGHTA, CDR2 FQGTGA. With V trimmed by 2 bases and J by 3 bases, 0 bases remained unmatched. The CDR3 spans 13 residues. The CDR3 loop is CASSLDRGYEQYF. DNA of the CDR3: TGTGCCAGCAGCTTAGACAGGGGCTACGAGCAGTACTTC.

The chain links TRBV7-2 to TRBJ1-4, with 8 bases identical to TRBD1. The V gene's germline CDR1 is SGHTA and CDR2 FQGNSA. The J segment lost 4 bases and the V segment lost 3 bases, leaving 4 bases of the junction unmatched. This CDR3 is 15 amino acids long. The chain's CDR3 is CASSLRQGNNEKLFF. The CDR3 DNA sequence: TGTGCCAGCAGCTTGAGACAGGGGAATAATGAAAAACTGTTTTTT. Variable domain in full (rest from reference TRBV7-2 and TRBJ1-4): GAGVSQSPSNKVTEKGKDVELRCDPISGHTALYWYRQSLGQGLEFLIYFQGNSAPDKSGLPSDRFSAERTGGSVSTLTIQRTQQEDSAVYLCASSLRQGNNEKLFFGSGTQLSVL.

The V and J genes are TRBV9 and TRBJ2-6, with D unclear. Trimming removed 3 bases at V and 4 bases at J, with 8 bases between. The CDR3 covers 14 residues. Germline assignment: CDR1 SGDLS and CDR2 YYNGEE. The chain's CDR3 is CASSAWAGANVLTF. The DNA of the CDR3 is TGTGCCAGCAGCGCCTGGGCCGGGGCCAACGTCCTGACTTTC.

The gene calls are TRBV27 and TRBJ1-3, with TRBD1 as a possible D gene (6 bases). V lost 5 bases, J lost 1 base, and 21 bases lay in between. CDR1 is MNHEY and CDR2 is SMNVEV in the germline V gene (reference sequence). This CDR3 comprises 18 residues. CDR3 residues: CASSPHGGAVISGNTIYF. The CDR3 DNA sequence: TGTGCCAGCAGTCCCCATGGGGGGGCGGTTATTTCTGGAAACACCATATATTTT.

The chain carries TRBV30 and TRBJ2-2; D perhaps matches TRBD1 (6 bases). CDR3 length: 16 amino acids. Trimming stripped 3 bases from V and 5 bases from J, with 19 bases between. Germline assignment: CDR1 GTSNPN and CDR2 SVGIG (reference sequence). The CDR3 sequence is CAWSEDSPVWTGELFF. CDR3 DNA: TGTGCCTGGAGCGAGGACAGTCCGGTTTGGACCGGGGAGCTGTTTTTT.

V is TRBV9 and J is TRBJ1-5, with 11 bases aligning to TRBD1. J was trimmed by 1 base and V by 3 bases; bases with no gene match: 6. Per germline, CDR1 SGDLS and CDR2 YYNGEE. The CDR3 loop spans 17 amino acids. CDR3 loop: CASSAGTGGISNQPQHF. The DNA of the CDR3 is TGTGCCAGCAGCGCAGGGACAGGGGGTATAAGCAATCAGCCCCAGCATTTT.

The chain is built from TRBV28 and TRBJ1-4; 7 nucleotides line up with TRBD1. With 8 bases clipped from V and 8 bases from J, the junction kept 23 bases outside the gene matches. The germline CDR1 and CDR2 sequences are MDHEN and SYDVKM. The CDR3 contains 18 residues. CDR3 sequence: CASGLSSPRQGPGEKLFF. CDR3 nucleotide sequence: TGTGCCAGCGGCCTGTCTTCCCCCAGACAGGGACCGGGAGAAAAACTGTTTTTT.